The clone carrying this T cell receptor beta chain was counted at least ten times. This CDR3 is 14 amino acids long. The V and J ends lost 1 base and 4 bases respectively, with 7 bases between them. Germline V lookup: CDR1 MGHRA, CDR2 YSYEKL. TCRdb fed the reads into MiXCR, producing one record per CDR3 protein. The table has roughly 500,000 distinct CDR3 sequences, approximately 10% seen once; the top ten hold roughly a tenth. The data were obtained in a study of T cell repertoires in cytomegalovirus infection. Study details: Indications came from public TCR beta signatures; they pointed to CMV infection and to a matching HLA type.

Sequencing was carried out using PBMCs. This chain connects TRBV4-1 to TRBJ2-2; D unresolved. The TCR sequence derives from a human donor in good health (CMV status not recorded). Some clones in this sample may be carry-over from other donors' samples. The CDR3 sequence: CASSQVGGTGELFF. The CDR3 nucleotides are TGCGCCAGCAGCCAAGTCGGTGGCACCGGGGAGCTGTTTTTT.